Below are 32 T cell receptor beta chains sequenced from a single sample in a study of cytomegalovirus exposure and HLA in healthy donors. The PCR contained 60 Vbeta and 13 Jbeta primers. The repertoire was sequenced with immunoSEQ multiplex PCR; TCRdb's copy has only in-frame clones and lacks some. The table records about 170,000 clones, approximately 80% of them present only once. The sample consisted of PBMCs. These receptors were taken from a male donor in good health and CMV-seronegative.

This chain joins TRBV5-8 and TRBJ1-3; no clear D. The CDR3 has 15 amino acids. Trimming left V 0 bases short and J 1 base short, with 8 bases between. Germline CDR1 reads SGHTS; CDR2 reads YDEGEE. In nucleotides, the CDR3 is TGTGCCAGCAGCTTGGCCGGGGTTTCTGGAAACACCATATATTTT. Residues: CASSLAGVSGNTIYF.

The V gene is TRBV4-2, the J gene TRBJ1-1; D gene ambiguous. Germline loops: CDR1 LGHNA, CDR2 YNFKEQ. The CDR3 is 15 amino acids. The germline V and J ends were trimmed by 1 base and 6 bases, with 15 bases remaining between them. The CDR3 sequence: CASSQARGLRAEAFF. The CDR3 bases are TGTGCCAGCAGCCAAGCTCGAGGGCTACGGGCTGAAGCTTTCTTT.

This sequence joins TRBV5-4 and TRBJ2-3, with 8 nucleotides matching TRBD1. The CDR3 covers 16 residues. J was trimmed by 3 bases and V by 1 base; bases with no gene match: 7. CDR1 is SGHNT and CDR2 is YYREEE in the germline V gene (reference sequence). The CDR3 spells CASSLISGGGTDTQYF. CDR3 DNA sequence: TGTGCCAGCAGCTTGATCTCAGGGGGCGGAACAGATACGCAGTATTTT.

The J gene is TRBJ1-1, the V gene TRBV30; D may be TRBD1 (5 bases). This CDR3 is built from 15 residues. V was pared by 0 bases and J by 4 bases, with 15 bases between. Germline CDR1 reads GTSNPN; CDR2 reads SVGIG (reference sequence). This CDR3 is CAWSVRQGPGTEAFF. CDR3 DNA sequence: TGTGCCTGGAGTGTACGTCAGGGCCCGGGCACTGAAGCTTTCTTT.

The chain combines TRBV19 with TRBJ2-1, with TRBD2 identical over 13 bases. Germline CDR1 LNHDA, CDR2 SQIVND (reference sequence). The CDR3 totals 14 residues. Trimming took 10 bases from V and 6 from J; bases not matched to a gene: 6. The CDR3 protein is CATSWTSGGNEQFF. The CDR3 DNA sequence: TGTGCCACCTCCTGGACTAGCGGGGGCAATGAGCAGTTCTTC.

This clone is a singleton in its sample. The chain is built from TRBV19 and TRBJ1-2; no reliable D call. V lost 6 bases and J lost 0, with 5 bases in between. The germline CDR1 and CDR2 sequences are LNHDA and SQIVND (reference sequence). This CDR3 region has 12 residues. Here the CDR3 DNA reads TGTGCCAGTAGCGGAGCTAACTATGGCTACACCTTC. Encoded protein: CASSGANYGYTF. The full variable domain, with the rest looked up from reference TRBV19 and TRBJ1-2, is DGGITQSPKYLFRKEGQNVTLSCEQNLNHDAMYWYRQDPGQGLRLIYYSQIVNDFQKGDIAEGYSVSREKKESFPLTVTSAQKNPTAFYLCASSGANYGYTFGSGTRLTVV.

Turning to this clone: One junction end does not reproduce the germline sequence, and a read error may be involved. The V and J genes are TRBV15 and TRBJ1-1; TRBD1 might be the D (5 bases). CDR1 is LNHNV, CDR2 YYDKDF, per germline (reference sequence). CDR3 size: 14 residues. CDR3: CATSRDGGNAEAFF. DNA of the CDR3: TGTGCCACCAGCAGAGACGGGGGGAACGCTGAAGCTTTCTTT.

V is TRBV20-1 and J is TRBJ1-1; no firm D call. This CDR3 comprises 11 residues. V gave up 1 base and J gave up 8 bases, with 8 bases separating them. Germline CDR1 is DFQATT and CDR2 is SNEGSKA (reference sequence). The DNA for the CDR3 is TGCAGTGCTAGAGTCGAGTGGGAAGCTTTCTTT. This gives the protein CSARVEWEAFF.

The chain uses TRBV19 and TRBJ1-5, with D possibly matching TRBD1 (5 bases). The germline gives CDR1 LNHDA, CDR2 SQIVND (reference sequence). V gave up 0 bases and J gave up 9 bases, with 18 bases separating them. The CDR3 length is 16 residues. Here the CDR3 DNA reads TGTGCCAGTAGTATAGAGGGGGGAGTGAACGGGGCGCCCCAGCATTTT. Protein sequence: CASSIEGGVNGAPQHF. The entire variable domain, with the rest obtained from reference TRBV19 and TRBJ1-5, is as follows: DGGITQSPKYLFRKEGQNVTLSCEQNLNHDAMYWYRQDPGQGLRLIYYSQIVNDFQKGDIAEGYSVSREKKESFPLTVTSAQKNPTAFYLCASSIEGGVNGAPQHFGDGTRLSIL.

The chain carries TRBV11-1 and TRBJ2-5; TRBD1 matches 8 bases. Germline assignment: CDR1 SGHAT and CDR2 FQDESV (reference sequence). The CDR3 is made up of 13 amino acids. The junction had 7 bases not matched to a gene; V was cut back by 8 bases and J by 5 bases. CDR3 region: CASRAGGKETQYF. The CDR3 nucleotides read TGTGCCAGCCGGGCAGGGGGCAAGGAGACCCAGTACTTC.

The chain uses TRBV1 and TRBJ2-5; TRBD2 reflects the table's D call only, with no check against the DNA. TRBV1 is assigned pseudogene status. The CDR3 runs 16 residues. The CDR3 DNA reads as TGCACCAGCAGCCAAGCCCCAGCGGGTATCCAAGAGACCCAGTACTTC. It yields the protein CTSSQAPAGIQETQYF.

The rearrangement uses TRBV27 and TRBJ1-2, with 12 bases lining up with TRBD1. This CDR3 contains 15 residues. The ends lost 6 bases at V and 4 bases at J; junction bases unmatched: 6. CDR1 and CDR2 from the germline V gene are MNHEY and SMNVEV (reference sequence). The CDR3 here is CASRGGQGAFYGYTF. For the CDR3, the DNA is TGTGCCAGCAGGGGGGGACAGGGGGCTTTCTATGGCTACACCTTC.

V gene TRBV6-1 combines with J gene TRBJ1-1; 7 positions agree with TRBD1. Per germline, CDR1 MNHNS and CDR2 SASEGT. CDR3 length: 14 amino acids. V was pared by 6 bases and J by 3 bases, with 7 bases of the junction left unmatched. CDR3 amino acids: CASRTTGRDTEAFF. The CDR3 coding sequence is TGTGCCAGCAGGACGACAGGGCGTGACACTGAAGCTTTCTTT.

The genes are TRBV4-3 and TRBJ2-3; 8 bases align to TRBD1. J gave up 6 bases and V 1 base, and 12 bases lay outside the gene matches. The CDR3 totals 17 residues. The germline V gene encodes CDR1 LGHNA and CDR2 YSLEER. CDR3 DNA: TGCGCCAGCAGCCAAGGCTATCAGGGGGCGAGGACTGATACGCAGTATTTT. It encodes CASSQGYQGARTDTQYF.

The CDR3 bases are TGTGCCAGTCTAGTTAGCGGCACAGATACGCAGTATTTT. Translating gives CASLVSGTDTQYF. This sequence joins TRBV5-8 and TRBJ2-3, with a tentative D call TRBD2 (5 bases). This CDR3 is built from 13 residues. Trimming removed 8 bases from V and 1 base from J, with 11 bases in between. CDR1 is SGHTS and CDR2 is YDEGEE in the germline V gene.

The chain links TRBV7-9 to TRBJ1-2; no firm D call. The length of the CDR3 is 16 residues. The germline gives CDR1 SEHNR, CDR2 FQNEAQ (reference sequence). V lost 0 bases and J lost 4, with 15 bases in between. The CDR3 DNA is TGTGCCAGCAGCTTAGCGCCTTGGCAGACAATCTATGGCTACACCTTC. It translates to CASSLAPWQTIYGYTF.

The chain recombines TRBV6-6 with TRBJ2-7, with 9 bases lining up with TRBD2. Trimming cost V 6 bases and J 7 bases; bases outside gene matches: 13. The CDR3 has 15 residues. The germline CDR1 and CDR2 sequences are MNHNY and SVGAGI (reference sequence). The CDR3 coding sequence is TGTGCCAGCAGAGACCCCGGGACTAGCACGTGGGAGCAGTACTTC. It translates to CASRDPGTSTWEQYF.

The chain combines TRBV28 with TRBJ1-5; TRBD1 is a possible D gene (6 bases). V lost 7 bases to trimming and J lost 8 bases, with 24 bases between them. The CDR3 is 16 amino acids. CDR1 and CDR2 (germline): MDHEN, SYDVKM. This chain's CDR3 is CASNEVTGRFREPQHF. The DNA of the CDR3 is TGTGCCAGCAACGAGGTTACAGGGAGATTTAGGGAGCCCCAGCATTTT.

The chain carries TRBV5-1 and TRBJ1-2; D perhaps matches TRBD1 (6 bases). CDR1 and CDR2 from the germline V gene are SGHRS and YFSETQ. The CDR3 consists of 13 residues. V lost 4 bases and J lost 10, with 17 bases in between. DNA for the CDR3: TGCGCCAGCAGCCCGGCCACCCCAGGGGTCTACACCTTC. Translating it yields CASSPATPGVYTF.

This chain uses TRBV5-1 with TRBJ2-5; D may be TRBD2 (6 bases). V dropped 0 bases and J dropped 4 bases, with 13 bases sitting between them. Per the germline V gene, CDR1 is SGHRS and CDR2 is YFSETQ. This CDR3 has 15 residues. CDR3 sequence (DNA): TGCGCCAGCAGCTTGGCCGGGGGAATTGGAGAGACCCAGTACTTC. Protein product: CASSLAGGIGETQYF.

V is TRBV6-5 and J is TRBJ1-5; TRBD1 is a possible D gene (6 bases). Per the germline V gene, CDR1 is MNHEY and CDR2 is SVGAGI. This CDR3 has 15 residues. V lost 5 bases and J lost 2, with 13 bases in between. The CDR3 DNA reads TGTGCCAGCAGTACAGGGTTACTGGGCAATCAGCCCCAGCATTTT. Its protein product is CASSTGLLGNQPQHF.

Only one count was recorded for this clone. The chain uses TRBV7-9 and TRBJ1-4; possibly TRBD1 for D (5 bases). The CDR3 is 15 amino acids. Germline CDR1 SEHNR, CDR2 FQNEAQ (reference sequence). Trimming stripped 2 bases from V and 7 bases from J, with 14 bases between. DNA of the CDR3: TGTGCCAGCAGCTTAAGTGTAGGGGCTTCTGAAAAACTGTTTTTT. Protein: CASSLSVGASEKLFF.

This chain links TRBV19 with TRBJ1-5; D is unresolved. The CDR3 sequence is 13 residues long. The germline V gene encodes CDR1 LNHDA and CDR2 SQIVND (reference sequence). V lost 6 bases to trimming and J lost 6 bases, with 12 bases between them. The CDR3 spells CASSPSTGQPQHF. The CDR3 nucleotides are TGTGCCAGTAGCCCATCGACGGGTCAGCCCCAGCATTTT.

The chain recombines TRBV7-2 with TRBJ2-7, with TRBD1 matching 9 bases. J lost 2 bases, V lost 4 bases, and 9 bases had no gene match. The CDR3 extends over 16 amino acids. Per the germline V gene, CDR1 is SGHTA and CDR2 is FQGNSA. The CDR3 protein is CASSSPGTGPTYEQYF. CDR3 coding DNA: TGTGCCAGCAGCTCCCCCGGGACAGGGCCTACCTACGAGCAGTACTTC.

The gene calls are TRBV2 and TRBJ1-1, with D hard to call. Germline V gene data show CDR1 as SNHLY and CDR2 as FYNNEI. The CDR3 runs 14 residues. V dropped 5 bases and J dropped 4 bases, with 14 bases sitting between them. For the CDR3, the DNA is TGTGCCAGCAGTCGCAAACTCGAAACCACTGAAGCTTTCTTT. This encodes CASSRKLETTEAFF.

The rearrangement joins TRBV7-2 to TRBJ2-5; no clear D gene. CDR1 and CDR2 from the germline V gene are SGHTA and FQGNSA. The V and J ends lost 5 bases and 4 bases respectively, with 8 bases between them. The CDR3 is made up of 12 amino acids. CDR3 sequence reads: CASSPQIETQYF. The CDR3 bases are TGTGCCAGCAGCCCGCAGATAGAGACCCAGTACTTC.

V is TRBV7-2 and J is TRBJ2-5; 16 nucleotides agree with TRBD2. The CDR3 runs 17 residues. CDR1 is SGHTA, CDR2 FQGNSA, per germline. The V gene end was trimmed by 3 bases and the J gene end by 5 bases; junction bases not matched to a gene: 6. The CDR3 here is CASSFGTSGGAYETQYF. The CDR3 bases are TGTGCCAGCAGCTTCGGGACTAGCGGGGGGGCCTATGAGACCCAGTACTTC.

The chain employs TRBV25-1 and TRBJ1-4; weak D call: TRBD1 (6 bases). The germline CDR1 and CDR2 sequences are MGHDK and SYGVNS. This CDR3 spans 15 amino acids. V lost 4 bases to trimming and J lost 3 bases, with 12 bases between them. CDR3 in amino acids: CASSAEDRPNEKLFF. The CDR3 bases are TGTGCCAGCAGTGCCGAGGACAGACCTAATGAAAAACTGTTTTTT.

In its sample, this clone was seen a few times. This chain uses TRBV6-6 with TRBJ1-5; D is perhaps TRBD1 (6 bases). Trimming removed 2 bases at V and 5 bases at J, with 13 bases between. The germline V gene encodes CDR1 MNHNY and CDR2 SVGAGI (reference sequence). This CDR3 contains 15 residues. This CDR3 is CASSYGGRVYQPQHF. The CDR3 region has the DNA TGTGCCAGCAGTTACGGGGGCAGGGTTTATCAGCCCCAGCATTTT.

This chain uses TRBV4-1 with TRBJ1-1, with D maybe TRBD1 (6 bases). V gave up 6 bases and J gave up 2 bases, with 19 bases separating them. Germline loops: CDR1 MGHRA, CDR2 YSYEKL. CDR3 length: 16 residues. Here the CDR3 reads CASRFAGTTKNTEAFF. The CDR3 DNA is TGCGCCAGCAGATTCGCCGGGACAACCAAAAACACTGAAGCTTTCTTT.

The chain is built from TRBV30 and TRBJ2-7; TRBD1 matches 12 bases. The CDR3 runs to 15 residues. The J segment lost 2 bases and the V segment lost 2 bases, leaving 4 bases of the junction unmatched. Germline assignment: CDR1 GTSNPN and CDR2 SVGIG (reference sequence). CDR3 amino acids: CAWSWGQGAPYEQYF. The CDR3 DNA reads TGTGCCTGGAGTTGGGGACAGGGGGCCCCCTACGAGCAGTACTTC.

This sequence joins TRBV10-3 and TRBJ2-1; D is perhaps TRBD2 (6 bases). The V gene lost 0 bases and the J gene lost 3 bases, with 21 bases spanning the gap. Germline CDR1 ENHRY, CDR2 SYGVKD. This CDR3 comprises 19 residues. The DNA for the CDR3 is TGTGCCATCAGTGAGTCGATGTTTATCCGAGCGGACTACTACAATGAGCAGTTCTTC. Translated, it gives CAISESMFIRADYYNEQFF.